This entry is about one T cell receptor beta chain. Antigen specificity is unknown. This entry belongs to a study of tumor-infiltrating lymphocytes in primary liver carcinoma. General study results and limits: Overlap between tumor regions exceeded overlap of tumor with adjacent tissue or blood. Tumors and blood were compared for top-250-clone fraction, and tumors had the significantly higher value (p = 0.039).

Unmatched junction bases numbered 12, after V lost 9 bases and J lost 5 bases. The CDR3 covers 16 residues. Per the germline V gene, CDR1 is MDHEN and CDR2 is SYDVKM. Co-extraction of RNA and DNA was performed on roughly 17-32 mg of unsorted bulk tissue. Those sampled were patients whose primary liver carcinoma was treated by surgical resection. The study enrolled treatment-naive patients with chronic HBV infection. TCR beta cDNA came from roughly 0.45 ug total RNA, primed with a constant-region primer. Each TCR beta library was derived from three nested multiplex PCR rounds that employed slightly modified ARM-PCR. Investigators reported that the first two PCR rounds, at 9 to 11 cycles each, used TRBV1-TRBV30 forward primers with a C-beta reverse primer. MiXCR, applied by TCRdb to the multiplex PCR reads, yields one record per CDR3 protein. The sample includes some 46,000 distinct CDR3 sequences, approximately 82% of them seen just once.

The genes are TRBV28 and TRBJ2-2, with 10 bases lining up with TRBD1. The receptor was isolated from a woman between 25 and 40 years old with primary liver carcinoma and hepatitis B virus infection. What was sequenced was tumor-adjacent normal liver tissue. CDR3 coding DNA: TGTGCCAGAAGTCCGTGTGACAGGGGGCTGACCGGGGAGCTGTTTTTT. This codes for CARSPCDRGLTGELFF.